A single sample gave rise to the 32 T cell receptor beta chains below, sequenced in a study of T cell responses to AZD1222 COVID-19 vaccine. Libraries were prepared by immunoSEQ multiplex PCR; TCRdb keeps only in-frame clonotypes and omits some of them. Of 90,000 to 150,000 clones listed, around 88% were seen once; the top ten hold 6% to 8.5%. Material: peripheral blood, obtained 28 days after the second AZD1222 dose. The receptor source for this set is an adult who received the AZD1222 COVID-19 vaccine.

The CDR3 DNA sequence: TGTGCCAGCAGCCGTTCGGCTGCGACGGGGAACACTGAAGCTTTCTTT. Its translation is CASSRSAATGNTEAFF. The gene calls are TRBV4-2 and TRBJ1-1; D is unresolved. Per the germline V gene, CDR1 is LGHNA and CDR2 is YNFKEQ. The V and J ends lost 4 bases and 1 base respectively, with 16 bases between them. This CDR3 is 16 amino acids long.

V and J are TRBV7-6 and TRBJ2-7, with TRBD2 matching 11 bases. Per germline, CDR1 SGHVS and CDR2 FNYEAQ. V gave up 1 base and J gave up 4 bases; unmatched junction bases: 18. This CDR3 spans 20 amino acids. The CDR3 region is CASSLDLSGGGGTLPYEQYF. In DNA, the CDR3 is TGTGCCAGCAGCTTAGACCTTAGCGGGGGGGGAGGCACCCTACCATACGAGCAGTACTTC.

The V and J genes are TRBV11-3 and TRBJ2-7; TRBD1 matches at 11 bases. The CDR3 consists of 14 residues. V shed 2 bases and J 6 bases; nucleotides not matched to a gene: 3. Germline CDR1 is SGHNT and CDR2 is YENEEA. The CDR3 DNA reads as TGTGCCAGCAGCTTAAGGGACAGGGGGATCGAGCAGTACTTC. Amino acids: CASSLRDRGIEQYF.

J is TRBJ1-1 and V is TRBV29-1, with D unresolved. Trimming pared 1 base from V and 1 base from J, leaving 1 base between. The CDR3 loop spans 11 amino acids. CDR1 is SQVTM and CDR2 is ANQGSEA in the germline V gene. CDR3 region: CSVEANTEAFF. The CDR3 coding sequence is TGCAGCGTTGAAGCGAACACTGAAGCTTTCTTT.

The chain uses TRBV19 and TRBJ2-3, with 7 bases matching TRBD2. This CDR3 comprises 15 residues. V lost 8 bases and J lost 5; bases outside the gene matches: 13. The germline V gene has CDR1 LNHDA and CDR2 SQIVND (reference sequence). This chain's CDR3 is CASRWRGTGGDTQYF. Here the CDR3 DNA reads TGTGCCAGTCGATGGCGGGGGACTGGGGGAGATACGCAGTATTTT.

J is TRBJ2-2 and V is TRBV15; no firm D call. Trimming left V 5 bases short and J 7 bases short, with 5 bases between. The CDR3 consists of 11 residues. The V gene's germline CDR1 is LNHNV and CDR2 YYDKDF (reference sequence). The chain's CDR3 is CATSLYGELFF. DNA for the CDR3: TGTGCCACCAGCTTGTACGGGGAGCTGTTTTTT.

The chain combines TRBV4-1 with TRBJ1-2; D might be TRBD1 (5 bases). This CDR3 has 12 residues. Per the germline V gene, CDR1 is MGHRA and CDR2 is YSYEKL. The V end was cut by 2 bases, the J end by 7 bases, with 8 bases between. The CDR3 spells CASSQLGGGYTF. The CDR3 DNA reads TGCGCCAGCAGCCAATTGGGGGGTGGCTACACCTTC.

The genes are TRBV27 and TRBJ1-1; D unclear. Per germline, CDR1 MNHEY and CDR2 SMNVEV (reference sequence). CDR3 length equals 13 residues. Deletions cut 2 bases from V and 2 bases from J, with 6 bases between. CDR3 protein: CASSLRENTEAFF. The CDR3 nucleotides read TGTGCCAGCAGTTTAAGAGAAAACACTGAAGCTTTCTTT.

This rearrangement joins TRBV28 to TRBJ2-7, with 7 bases matching TRBD1. CDR3 length: 19 residues. The J segment lost 0 bases and the V segment lost 4 bases, leaving 18 bases of the junction unmatched. The germline CDR1 and CDR2 sequences are MDHEN and SYDVKM. Here the CDR3 reads CASSSIDPGTGTDSYEQYF. The DNA for the CDR3 is TGTGCCAGCAGTTCTATAGACCCCGGAACCGGGACAGACTCCTACGAGCAGTACTTC.

The chain employs TRBV19 and TRBJ2-7, with D possibly TRBD1 on 6 matching bases. The CDR3 runs 15 residues. Germline V gene lookup returns CDR1 LNHDA and CDR2 SQIVND (reference sequence). Trimming shortened V by 1 base and J by 3 bases, and 13 bases separated the two germline ends. CDR3 protein: CASSIATDSYYEQYF. In nucleotides, the CDR3 is TGTGCCAGTAGTATAGCCACGGACAGCTACTACGAGCAGTACTTC.

This sequence joins TRBV5-1 and TRBJ2-7, with 12 positions matching TRBD2. The germline V gene encodes CDR1 SGHRS and CDR2 YFSETQ. The CDR3 runs to 15 residues. The ends lost 4 bases at V and 4 bases at J; junction bases unmatched: 6. The CDR3 loop is CASSLTSGSGYEQYF. The DNA of the CDR3 is TGCGCCAGCAGCCTGACTAGCGGGAGCGGGTACGAGCAGTACTTC.

The chain uses TRBV12-3 or TRBV12-4 and TRBJ2-2; perhaps TRBD2 as D (5 bases). This CDR3 region has 13 residues. Trimming shortened V by 3 bases and J by 4 bases, and 6 bases separated the two germline ends. In nucleotides, the CDR3 is TGTGCCAGCAGTTTTGAGGGCACCGGGGAGCTGTTTTTT. This sequence encodes CASSFEGTGELFF.

V gene TRBV6-5 combines with J gene TRBJ2-7, with 9 bases that match TRBD1. This CDR3 has 15 residues. The J segment lost 5 bases and the V segment lost 0 bases, leaving 5 bases of the junction unmatched. The germline CDR1 and CDR2 sequences are MNHEY and SVGAGI. Here the CDR3 reads CASSYSRDRVNEQYF. The CDR3 DNA sequence: TGTGCCAGCAGTTACTCTCGGGACAGGGTAAACGAGCAGTACTTC.

In DNA form, the CDR3 reads TGTGCCAGCAGCTTAGCGCTGGAGACGGGGACCCAGTACTTC. Its translation is CASSLALETGTQYF. The chain couples TRBV7-9 to TRBJ2-5; D call uncertain. Germline V lookup: CDR1 SEHNR, CDR2 FQNEAQ (reference sequence). The CDR3 has 14 residues. Trimming stripped 0 bases from V and 7 bases from J, with 12 bases between.

The chain links TRBV10-3 to TRBJ1-4, with 7 bases fitting TRBD1. This CDR3 has 14 amino acids. Germline V gives CDR1 ENHRY, CDR2 SYGVKD. Trimming at V came to 4 bases and at J to 4 bases, leaving 3 bases not matched to a gene. The CDR3: CAISAWDSNEKLFF. In DNA form, the CDR3 reads TGTGCCATCAGTGCATGGGACAGTAATGAAAAACTGTTTTTT.

The rearrangement links TRBV5-1 to TRBJ2-5; D not certain. CDR3 length: 15 amino acids. Germline loops: CDR1 SGHRS, CDR2 YFSETQ. Deletions cut 4 bases from V and 5 bases from J, with 18 bases between. The CDR3 sequence is CASSRTSLQSETQYF. Here the CDR3 DNA reads TGCGCCAGCAGCCGGACGTCTTTGCAGTCCGAGACCCAGTACTTC.

The J gene is TRBJ2-7, the V gene TRBV11-3; D remains unclear. Trimming removed 3 bases at V and 0 bases at J, with 12 bases between. Germline CDR1 and CDR2: SGHNT and YENEEA. The CDR3 is 15 residues long. CDR3 bases: TGTGCCAGCAGCTTTTCACAGATGATCTCCTACGAGCAGTACTTC. Residues: CASSFSQMISYEQYF.

This chain connects TRBV5-1 to TRBJ2-1; weak D call: TRBD2 (7 bases). The V gene's germline CDR1 is SGHRS and CDR2 YFSETQ. This CDR3 is 14 amino acids long. V was shortened by 2 bases and J by 7 bases, with 13 bases between the two germline ends. CDR3 in amino acids: CASSLRGGGNEQFF. DNA of the CDR3: TGCGCCAGCAGCTTACGGGGAGGGGGGAATGAGCAGTTCTTC.

This chain uses TRBV27 with TRBJ2-5; the D is unclear. This CDR3 comprises 15 residues. V gave up 5 bases and J gave up 5 bases, with 18 bases separating them. CDR1 and CDR2 from the germline V gene are MNHEY and SMNVEV (reference sequence). CDR3 nucleotides: TGTGCCAGCAGTCCAAATCTTCTGGGAAGGGAGACCCAGTACTTC. The encoded protein is CASSPNLLGRETQYF.

With regard to this clone: Sequence at one end of the junction differs from germline and may be a read error. The V call is TRBV27, the J call TRBJ1-2, with 7 nucleotides matching TRBD1. The germline CDR1 and CDR2 sequences are MNHEY and SMNVEV (reference sequence). This CDR3 spans 15 amino acids. The chain's CDR3 is CASSLSPDRDYGYTF. CDR3 in DNA: TGTGCCAGCAGTCTATCTCCCGACAGGGATTATGGCTACACCTTC.

This clone was counted once. This chain uses TRBV5-1 with TRBJ1-1; perhaps TRBD1 as D (5 bases). V gave up 4 bases and J gave up 0 bases, with 13 bases separating them. This CDR3 has 15 amino acids. Germline values: CDR1 SGHRS, CDR2 YFSETQ. The CDR3: CASSRGEQMNTEAFF. The CDR3 bases are TGCGCCAGCAGCAGAGGGGAGCAAATGAACACTGAAGCTTTCTTT.

This clone came up once. V gene TRBV4-3 combines with J gene TRBJ2-7, with TRBD1 identical over 8 bases. V trimming: 1 base; J trimming: 2 bases; junction bases outside the gene matches: 4. The CDR3 extends over 15 amino acids. The germline gives CDR1 LGHNA, CDR2 YSLEER. The CDR3 DNA reads as TGCGCCAGCAGCCAAGTTGACAGGGGACCCTACGAGCAGTACTTC. Translating it yields CASSQVDRGPYEQYF.

V is TRBV30 and J is TRBJ1-5, with D possibly matching TRBD1 (6 bases). This CDR3 comprises 13 residues. Trimming cost V 4 bases and J 1 base, with 8 bases left between them. Germline loops: CDR1 GTSNPN, CDR2 SVGIG (reference sequence). In DNA form, the CDR3 reads TGTGCCTGGACGAGGGGGAGCAATCAGCCCCAGCATTTT. Protein product: CAWTRGSNQPQHF.

V and J are TRBV19 and TRBJ1-2; D call uncertain. V was trimmed by 5 bases and J by 7 bases, leaving 11 bases between them. The CDR3 has 12 amino acids. Germline values: CDR1 LNHDA, CDR2 SQIVND (reference sequence). CDR3 loop: CASSLKGSGYTF. In DNA form, the CDR3 reads TGTGCCAGTAGTCTGAAGGGCTCTGGCTACACCTTC.

This clone appeared a single time. The chain combines TRBV11-3 with TRBJ2-7; D may be TRBD2 (7 bases). CDR1 and CDR2 (germline): SGHNT, YENEEA. With 0 bases removed from V and 4 bases from J, the gap between germline ends came to 19 bases. The CDR3 length is 17 residues. CDR3: CASSLEGWGGRTYEQYF. The CDR3 DNA sequence: TGTGCCAGCAGCTTAGAAGGTTGGGGGGGGCGTACGTACGAGCAGTACTTC.

J is TRBJ2-7 and V is TRBV11-3, with TRBD1 matching 7 bases. V trimming: 6 bases; J trimming: 0 bases; junction bases outside the gene matches: 5. The germline CDR1 and CDR2 sequences are SGHNT and YENEEA. The CDR3 covers 14 residues. Written as DNA, the CDR3 is TGTGCCAGCAGGAGGGACAGAAGCTCCTACGAGCAGTACTTC. Residues: CASRRDRSSYEQYF. The variable domain in full, with the rest retrieved from reference TRBV11-3 and TRBJ2-7, is EAGVVQSPRYKIIEKKQPVAFWCNPISGHNTLYWYLQNLGQGPELLIRYENEEAVDDSQLPKDRFSAERLKGVDSTLKIQPAELGDSAVYLCASRRDRSSYEQYFGPGTRLTVT.

This chain uses TRBV7-3 with TRBJ1-5; 8 nucleotides match TRBD1. The CDR3 sequence is 18 residues long. V was pared by 5 bases and J by 0 bases, with 12 bases of the junction left unmatched. Germline values: CDR1 SGHTA, CDR2 FQGTGA. The DNA of the CDR3 is TGTGCCAGCAGCAAGGAGACAGGGGCGTCCTATAGCAATCAGCCCCAGCATTTT. It encodes CASSKETGASYSNQPQHF.

The rearrangement joins TRBV24-1 to TRBJ2-7, with D tentatively TRBD1 or TRBD2 (5 bases each). Per the germline V gene, CDR1 is KGHDR and CDR2 is SFDVKD. The CDR3 length is 16 residues. Between the trimmed V and J ends, which lost 4 bases and 5 bases, there was a span of 20 bases. This CDR3 is CATSEPHGTPADEQYF. The CDR3, as DNA: TGTGCCACCAGTGAACCTCATGGGACGCCCGCGGACGAGCAGTACTTC.

This chain connects TRBV30 to TRBJ1-5; D gene uncertain. V was trimmed by 2 bases and J by 5 bases, leaving 7 bases between them. The CDR3 has 12 amino acids. CDR1 is GTSNPN, CDR2 SVGIG, per germline (reference sequence). The CDR3 DNA reads TGTGCCTGGAGTAAACACGATCAGCCCCAGCATTTT. Amino acid sequence: CAWSKHDQPQHF.

This clone occurred once. The chain links TRBV4-3 to TRBJ2-5; D uncertain. Germline CDR1 reads LGHNA; CDR2 reads YSLEER. Trimming took off 2 bases at V and 5 bases at J, with 12 bases between the two ends. This CDR3 contains 14 residues. The CDR3 reads CASSQHVVGETQYF. Written as DNA, the CDR3 is TGCGCCAGCAGCCAACATGTAGTCGGGGAGACCCAGTACTTC.

This CDR3 is CASRGTANTGELFF. Here the CDR3 DNA reads TGTGCCAGCAGGGGGACAGCGAACACCGGGGAGCTGTTTTTT. V is TRBV2 and J is TRBJ2-2, with 7 bases that match TRBD1. From germline, CDR1 is SNHLY and CDR2 FYNNEI. V lost 6 bases, J lost 0 bases, and 1 base stayed unmatched. The CDR3 length is 14 residues. Supplemented by reference TRBV2 and TRBJ2-2, the full variable domain reads EPEVTQTPSHQVTQMGQEVILRCVPISNHLYFYWYRQILGQKVEFLVSFYNNEISEKSEIFDDQFSVERPDGSNFTLKIRSTKLEDSAMYFCASRGTANTGELFFGEGSRLTVL.

A single count supports this clone. The chain is built from TRBV7-9 and TRBJ1-1; D is ambiguous. Germline CDR1 SEHNR, CDR2 FQNEAQ (reference sequence). CDR3 length equals 13 residues. The ends were cut back, 7 bases at V and 3 bases at J, with 12 bases in the middle. The CDR3 loop reads CASNTRLDTEAFF. The CDR3 bases are TGTGCCAGCAACACTCGGCTCGACACTGAAGCTTTCTTT.